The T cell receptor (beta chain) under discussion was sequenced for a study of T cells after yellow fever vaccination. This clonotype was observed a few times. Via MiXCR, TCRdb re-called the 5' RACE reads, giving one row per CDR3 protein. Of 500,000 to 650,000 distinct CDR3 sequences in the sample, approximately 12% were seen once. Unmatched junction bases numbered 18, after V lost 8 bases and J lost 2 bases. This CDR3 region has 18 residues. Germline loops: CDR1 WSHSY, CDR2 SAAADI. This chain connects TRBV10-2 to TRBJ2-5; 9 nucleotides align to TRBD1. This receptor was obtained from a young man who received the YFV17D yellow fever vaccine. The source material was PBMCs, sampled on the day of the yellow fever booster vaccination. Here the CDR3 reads CASGDFLGTGKFQETQYF. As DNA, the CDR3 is TGCGCCAGCGGCGACTTTCTGGGGACAGGGAAGTTTCAAGAGACCCAGTACTTC.